What follows are 7 T cell receptor beta chains derived from one specimen sequenced in a study of cytomegalovirus exposure and HLA in healthy donors (TCRdb year 2017). The method behind the library was the immunoSEQ multiplex PCR assay. A mixture of 60 forward primers for TCR Vbeta segments and 13 reverse primers for TCR Jbeta segments was used in the multiplex PCR. In TCRdb, the immuneACCESS table is reduced to in-frame sequences with V and J assigned. These tables do not hold every clone; where another copy was compared, an unresolved V gene accounts for under half, and the others remain unexplained. The sample data list some 110,000 clones, and under 85% of these were observed just once. Of the sample, around 3.9% is held by the ten largest clones. The sequenced sample was PBMCs. Receptors were obtained from a woman between 45 and 65 years old in good health and CMV-seropositive.

The gene calls are TRBV5-1 and TRBJ2-3, with 8 nucleotides matching TRBD1. The CDR3 spans 17 residues. Germline values: CDR1 SGHRS, CDR2 YFSETQ. V lost 1 base, J lost 2 bases, and 9 bases stayed unmatched. The CDR3 sequence: CASSLWARGPSTDTQYF. Written as DNA, the CDR3 is TGCGCCAGCAGCTTGTGGGCCAGGGGGCCGTCCACAGATACGCAGTATTTT.

In DNA form, the CDR3 reads TGTGCCAGCAGCAGGTTGGGGGGGTGGCAGCCCCAGCATTTT. Amino acid sequence: CASSRLGGWQPQHF. The V and J genes are TRBV6-5 and TRBJ1-5; tentative D call: TRBD1 (5 bases). The CDR3 covers 14 residues. Germline lookup yields CDR1 MNHEY and CDR2 SVGAGI. Trimming stripped 6 bases from V and 7 bases from J, with 16 bases between.

The chain combines TRBV6-5 with TRBJ2-5; 8 bases fit TRBD1. Germline V gene data show CDR1 as MNHEY and CDR2 as SVGAGI. The V and J ends lost 7 bases and 4 bases, in that order; junction bases with no gene match: 2. The CDR3 covers 12 residues. CDR3: CASNTGGETQYF. Written as DNA, the CDR3 is TGTGCCAGCAATACAGGGGGAGAGACCCAGTACTTC.

The chain's CDR3 is CASSYPSLRDYGYTF. The CDR3 DNA reads as TGTGCCAGCAGTTACCCCTCCCTACGGGACTATGGCTACACCTTC. V usage is TRBV6-6 and J usage is TRBJ1-2; D remains unclear. The CDR3 covers 15 residues. Trimming pared 2 bases from V and 3 bases from J, leaving 13 bases between. Germline V lookup: CDR1 MNHNY, CDR2 SVGAGI (reference sequence).

This clone was seen more than once but under ten times. The chain uses TRBV11-2 and TRBJ1-5; D might be TRBD1 (6 bases). From germline, CDR1 is SGHAT and CDR2 FQNNGV. The CDR3 has 14 amino acids. The germline V and J ends were trimmed by 5 bases and 7 bases, with 15 bases remaining between them. The CDR3 spells CASSATGLGQPQHF. DNA of the CDR3: TGTGCCAGCAGCGCTACAGGGTTAGGCCAGCCCCAGCATTTT.

The chain is built from TRBV6-5 and TRBJ2-1; the match to TRBD2 covers 8 bases. Germline assignment: CDR1 MNHEY and CDR2 SVGAGI. The CDR3 has 15 amino acids. The ends lost 5 bases at V and 4 bases at J; junction bases unmatched: 7. The CDR3 region is CASSRAGVTYNEQFF. In DNA form, the CDR3 reads TGTGCCAGCAGTCGAGCGGGGGTCACATACAATGAGCAGTTCTTC.

The CDR3 sequence is CASSKSGAPEAFF. CDR3 nucleotides: TGTGCCAGCAGCAAGTCAGGGGCCCCTGAAGCTTTCTTT. The gene calls are TRBV7-6 and TRBJ1-1; TRBD1 might be the D (6 bases). The germline V and J ends were trimmed by 5 bases and 6 bases, with 13 bases remaining between them. The germline V gene has CDR1 SGHVS and CDR2 FNYEAQ. The CDR3 covers 13 residues.